These 18 T cell receptor beta chains share one sample of origin, sequenced in a study of blood T cell repertoires in COVID-19. Data came from immunoSEQ multiplex PCR; TCRdb stores just in-frame clones and leaves some out. This table has 200,000 to 250,000 clones, 87% appearing once. The specimen was peripheral blood. The receptors were sampled from a woman aged 18-29 years who had recovered from COVID-19.

The chain couples TRBV13 to TRBJ2-1; the D gene is possibly TRBD1 (6 bases). Germline values: CDR1 PRHDT, CDR2 FYEKMQ (reference sequence). The V end was cut by 5 bases, the J end by 15 bases, with 20 bases between. CDR3 length: 13 residues. CDR3 sequence reads: CASSETRGAWAFF. For the CDR3, the DNA is TGTGCCAGCAGCGAGACCAGGGGCGCTTGGGCGTTCTTC. Complete variable domain (other parts from reference TRBV13 and TRBJ2-1): AAGVIQSPRHLIKEKRETATLKCYPIPRHDTVYWYQQGPGQDPQFLISFYEKMQSDKGSIPDRFSAQQFSDYHSELNMSSLELGDSALYFCASSETRGAWAFFGPGTRLTVL.

This chain joins TRBV27 and TRBJ2-1; 7 bases line up with TRBD2. This CDR3 is 13 amino acids long. Trimming cost V 5 bases and J 6 bases; bases outside gene matches: 4. The germline CDR1 and CDR2 sequences are MNHEY and SMNVEV (reference sequence). The CDR3, as DNA: TGTGCCAGCAGTCCGACGGGGGGCAATGAGCAGTTCTTC. This codes for CASSPTGGNEQFF.

The chain joins TRBV4-1 to TRBJ1-5; 7 bases match TRBD1. Germline V gene sequence: CDR1 MGHRA, CDR2 YSYEKL. Trimming took 0 bases from V and 7 from J; bases not matched to a gene: 6. This CDR3 region has 15 residues. The DNA for the CDR3 is TGCGCCAGCAGCCAAGAAGACAGGGCGCGACAGCCCCAGCATTTT. This translates into CASSQEDRARQPQHF.

This clone was seen just once. The genes are TRBV13 and TRBJ2-5; D unresolved. This CDR3 spans 13 amino acids. The V gene lost 0 bases and the J gene lost 5 bases, with 7 bases spanning the gap. The germline V gene has CDR1 PRHDT and CDR2 FYEKMQ (reference sequence). The CDR3 spells CASSLGAWETQYF. The CDR3 DNA reads as TGTGCCAGCAGCTTAGGGGCTTGGGAGACCCAGTACTTC.

This clone was recorded a few times. The chain has TRBV18 and TRBJ2-7; 9 nucleotides align to TRBD1. CDR3 size: 14 residues. The ends lost 3 bases at V and 5 bases at J; junction bases unmatched: 5. Germline CDR1 and CDR2: KGHSH and LQKENI. The CDR3 region is CASSPTGGVHEQYF. The CDR3, as DNA: TGTGCCAGCTCACCTACAGGGGGCGTCCACGAGCAGTACTTC.

The chain's CDR3 is CASSLGTSGSTDTQYF. The CDR3 DNA reads TGTGCCAGCAGCTTGGGAACTAGCGGGAGCACAGATACGCAGTATTTT. The rearrangement links TRBV7-8 to TRBJ2-3, with 9 bases fitting TRBD2. Germline V lookup: CDR1 SGHVS, CDR2 FQNEAQ. With 3 bases clipped from V and 0 bases from J, the junction kept 4 bases outside the gene matches. This CDR3 region has 16 residues.

CDR3 bases: TGTGCCAGCAGCAGCGCCCGGGACAGAGTCACAGATACGCAGTATTTT. Residues: CASSSARDRVTDTQYF. The chain recombines TRBV7-9 with TRBJ2-3; TRBD1 aligns across 7 bases. The junction had 10 bases not matched to a gene; V was cut back by 5 bases and J by 2 bases. The CDR3 sequence is 16 residues long. Per the germline V gene, CDR1 is SEHNR and CDR2 is FQNEAQ (reference sequence).

The chain combines TRBV6-5 with TRBJ2-7; the D gene is possibly TRBD1 (6 bases). The CDR3 has 13 residues. The V gene's germline CDR1 is MNHEY and CDR2 SVGAGI. Trimming took 5 bases from V and 5 from J, leaving 13 bases between them. The CDR3 DNA follows: TGTGCCAGCAGTAATGGACAGTTACACGAGCAGTACTTC. This translates into CASSNGQLHEQYF.

The chain couples TRBV27 to TRBJ2-3; TRBD1 might be the D (5 bases). V was clipped by 5 bases and J by 3 bases, with 9 bases between them. Germline loops: CDR1 MNHEY, CDR2 SMNVEV (reference sequence). The CDR3 covers 13 residues. The CDR3 reads CASSLRQTDTQYF. The CDR3 nucleotides read TGTGCCAGCAGTCTGCGACAGACAGATACGCAGTATTTT.

The CDR3 protein is CASSRLTVSEAFF. Here the CDR3 DNA reads TGTGCCAGCAGCCGGTTGACAGTCTCTGAAGCTTTCTTT. V and J are TRBV3-1 (or the pseudogene TRBV3-2) and TRBJ1-1; possibly TRBD1 for D (5 bases). Deletions cut 4 bases from V and 6 bases from J, with 12 bases between. Germline V CDR1 and CDR2: LGHDT, YNNKEL (reference sequence). The CDR3 runs to 13 residues.

This clone was counted a single time. V and J are TRBV2 and TRBJ2-5; the match to TRBD2 covers 15 bases. In germline, CDR1 is SNHLY, CDR2 FYNNEI. The V and J ends lost 6 bases and 4 bases, in that order; junction bases with no gene match: 3. This CDR3 spans 15 amino acids. CDR3 nucleotides: TGTGCCAGCAGACGGGGACTAGCGGGAGGAGAGACCCAGTACTTC. Its translation: CASRRGLAGGETQYF. The full variable domain, completed using reference TRBV2 and TRBJ2-5, is EPEVTQTPSHQVTQMGQEVILRCVPISNHLYFYWYRQILGQKVEFLVSFYNNEISEKSEIFDDQFSVERPDGSNFTLKIRSTKLEDSAMYFCASRRGLAGGETQYFGPGTRLLVL.

This clone was observed once. The gene calls are TRBV3-1 (or the pseudogene TRBV3-2) and TRBJ2-7; 7 bases are shared with TRBD2. V was clipped by 2 bases and J by 1 base; unmatched bases: 2. Germline V gene data show CDR1 as LGHDT and CDR2 as YNNKEL (reference sequence). CDR3 length equals 14 residues. In DNA form, the CDR3 reads TGTGCCAGCAGCCAAACAGCGGGGTCCTACGAGCAGTACTTC. Its translation: CASSQTAGSYEQYF.

The V call is TRBV11-3, the J call TRBJ2-1, with D perhaps TRBD1 (6 bases). This CDR3 region has 15 residues. Germline lookup yields CDR1 SGHNT and CDR2 YENEEA. The ends were cut back, 5 bases at V and 10 bases at J, with 21 bases in the middle. In nucleotides, the CDR3 is TGTGCCAGCAGCGCTCACAGGGAATGGGGCTCCGAGCAGTTCTTC. Translation gives CASSAHREWGSEQFF.

This clone was observed a single time. The chain joins TRBV7-3 to TRBJ2-1; tentative D call: TRBD2 (6 bases). V was trimmed by 4 bases and J by 7 bases, leaving 26 bases between them. Germline V gives CDR1 SGHTA, CDR2 FQGTGA. CDR3 length equals 18 residues. The CDR3 is CASSYAGLNPPWENEQFF. DNA of the CDR3: TGTGCCAGCAGCTATGCGGGACTCAACCCCCCTTGGGAGAATGAGCAGTTCTTC. Full variable domain (outside the CDR3, taken from reference TRBV7-3 and TRBJ2-1): GAGVSQTPSNKVTEKGKYVELRCDPISGHTALYWYRQSLGQGPEFLIYFQGTGAADDSGLPNDRFFAVRPEGSVSTLKIQRTERGDSAVYLCASSYAGLNPPWENEQFFGPGTRLTVL.

The chain joins TRBV9 to TRBJ2-3; 9 bases agree with TRBD1. Germline V gene lookup returns CDR1 SGDLS and CDR2 YYNGEE. V lost 3 bases and J lost 6; bases outside the gene matches: 8. The CDR3 has 15 amino acids. The CDR3 region has the DNA TGTGCCAGCAGCGAACAGGGGGCCGTGGGGGATACGCAGTATTTT. Translated: CASSEQGAVGDTQYF.

CDR3 nucleotide sequence: TGTGCCAGCAGTTACTCGCCGGAGGGGAACACTGAAGCTTTCTTT. As protein: CASSYSPEGNTEAFF. The chain carries TRBV6-5 and TRBJ1-1; no firm D call. CDR3 length: 15 residues. CDR1 and CDR2 (germline): MNHEY, SVGAGI. Trimming stripped 0 bases from V and 1 base from J, with 9 bases between.

In its sample, this clone was seen once. The genes are TRBV18 and TRBJ2-1; TRBD2 matches 11 bases. Trimming cost V 3 bases and J 9 bases; bases outside gene matches: 4. Germline V CDR1 and CDR2: KGHSH, LQKENI. This CDR3 is built from 14 residues. CDR3 loop: CASSPLAGGREQFF. The DNA of the CDR3 is TGTGCCAGCTCACCTCTAGCGGGAGGTCGTGAGCAGTTCTTC.

This sequence joins TRBV18 and TRBJ2-7, with 10 bases lining up with TRBD2. Losses at the gene ends were 6 bases for V and 1 base for J; bases not matched to a gene: 9. Germline assignment: CDR1 KGHSH and CDR2 LQKENI. The CDR3 covers 16 residues. Here the CDR3 reads CASSGWTSGGSYEQYF. In DNA, the CDR3 is TGTGCCAGCTCGGGGTGGACTAGCGGAGGGTCCTACGAGCAGTACTTC.